Following are 2 T cell receptor beta chains from one sample sequenced in a study of cytomegalovirus exposure and HLA in healthy donors. With 60 Vbeta and 13 Jbeta primers, the PCR was carried out. Generated by immunoSEQ multiplex PCR, the TCRdb table keeps only in-frame clones and is missing some. The table lists 150,000 to 200,000 clones, over 65% of them singletons, with 3.4% in the top ten. The material sequenced was PBMCs. Receptors originate from a man aged 40-50 years in good health and CMV-seropositive.

The chain joins TRBV7-9 to TRBJ2-3; 7 bases align to TRBD1. Germline lookup yields CDR1 SEHNR and CDR2 FQNEAQ (reference sequence). The CDR3 covers 14 residues. Germline trimming cut 2 bases from V and 3 bases from J; bases unmatched to any gene: 2. The CDR3 sequence is CASSLTGVTDTQYF. CDR3 DNA: TGTGCCAGCAGCTTAACAGGGGTGACAGATACGCAGTATTTT.

The chain joins TRBV6-1 to TRBJ2-7, with TRBD1 matching over 10 bases. After removal of 4 bases from V and 7 bases from J, the junction contained 7 bases not matched to a gene. The CDR3 runs 14 residues. The germline gives CDR1 MNHNS, CDR2 SASEGT. In nucleotides, the CDR3 is TGTGCCAGCAGTGGCCGGGACAGGGGACGGGAGCAGTACTTC. Translation: CASSGRDRGREQYF.